This T cell receptor (beta chain) appears in the sequencing data of a study of T cell repertoires in cytomegalovirus infection. About the research overall: Recently described HLA-C-restricted plus well-studied HLA-B-restricted CMV epitopes were used. Whole-study results and caveats: The ex vivo response showed dominance by HLA-C-restricted CMV-specific TCR beta clonotypes. CMV carriers having the relevant HLA were flagged by cumulative public TCR beta family frequency.

Comment on this clonotype: Its antigen is as yet unknown.

MiXCR was run by TCRdb on the reads, yielding one entry per CDR3 protein. The data show some 310,000 distinct CDR3 sequences, roughly 25% seen once. The input for sequencing was cultured PBMCs, taken from culture after CMV antigen stimulation. The source of this sequence is a human donor in good health (CMV status not recorded). Some clones in this sample may be carry-over from other donors' samples.

As DNA, the CDR3 is TGTGCCAGTAGTCGGACAGGGCCGGGAGGCTACACCTTC. This translates into CASSRTGPGGYTF. The chain employs TRBV19 and TRBJ1-2; TRBD1 matches 8 bases. The CDR3 sequence is 13 residues long. V gave up 5 bases and J gave up 8 bases; unmatched junction bases: 7. Germline CDR1 LNHDA, CDR2 SQIVND (reference sequence).